One sample yielded the 19 T cell receptor beta chains listed below, sequenced in a study of shared clonotypes between healthy human individuals. TCRdb's copy holds only in-frame clones and misses some; the assay was immunoSEQ multiplex PCR. In the table there are over 850,000 clones, 75% to 85% of which are singletons. Sequencing was carried out using memory CD4+ T cells from PBMCs. Subset noted: CD45RA-negative fraction. Receptors originate from a man aged 18-30 years in good health. Some clones in this sample may be carry-over from other donors' samples.

This clone was picked up one time. The CDR3 nucleotides read TGTGCCAGCAGTCTTGGCGGACAGACAAGAGACCTGTACTTC. It encodes CASSLGGQTRDLYF. The genes are TRBV28 and TRBJ2-5, with D possibly being TRBD1 (6 bases). The CDR3 totals 14 residues. Germline V CDR1 and CDR2: MDHEN, SYDVKM. Trimming left V 5 bases short and J 13 bases short, with 23 bases between.

J is TRBJ2-6 and V is TRBV19; D not resolved. From germline, CDR1 is LNHDA and CDR2 SQIVND (reference sequence). V dropped 10 bases and J dropped 3 bases, with 10 bases sitting between them. This CDR3 region has 13 residues. The CDR3 region has the DNA TGTGCCACCAGACCCGTTGGGGCCAACGTCCTGACTTTC. This codes for CATRPVGANVLTF.

This clone was seen a few times. V gene TRBV6-5 combines with J gene TRBJ2-5; 7 nucleotides agree with TRBD1. Germline CDR1 is MNHEY and CDR2 is SVGAGI. With V trimmed by 2 bases and J by 5 bases, 11 bases remained unmatched. The CDR3 length is 16 residues. CDR3: CASSYTGRGYSETQYF. The DNA of the CDR3 is TGTGCCAGCAGTTACACGGGCAGGGGGTATTCGGAGACCCAGTACTTC.

The V and J genes are TRBV4-2 and TRBJ1-5; unclear D gene. Trimming shortened V by 3 bases and J by 3 bases, and 15 bases separated the two germline ends. The CDR3 is 16 residues long. Germline values: CDR1 LGHNA, CDR2 YNFKEQ. CDR3: CASSQTIQDDNQPQHF. CDR3 coding DNA: TGTGCCAGCAGCCAGACAATCCAGGATGACAATCAGCCCCAGCATTTT.

This rearrangement joins TRBV7-2 to TRBJ1-2; tentative D call: TRBD1 (6 bases). Germline V CDR1 and CDR2: SGHTA, FQGNSA. Trimming removed 5 bases at V and 3 bases at J, with 13 bases between. There are 14 residues in the CDR3. The CDR3 here is CASSLGGADYGYTF. The CDR3 DNA reads TGTGCCAGCAGCCTGGGGGGGGCAGACTATGGCTACACCTTC.

The gene calls are TRBV27 and TRBJ2-7; no definite D call. The CDR3 is made up of 11 amino acids. Between the trimmed V and J ends, which lost 3 bases and 6 bases, there was a span of 6 bases. CDR1 and CDR2 from the germline V gene are MNHEY and SMNVEV (reference sequence). The CDR3 nucleotides read TGTGCCAGCAGTTTGACCGTCGAGCAGTACTTC. Its translation is CASSLTVEQYF.

A remark on this clone: It differs at one base from a far larger clone, so likely a read error. This chain uses TRBV2 with TRBJ2-1, with 8 bases that match TRBD2. CDR1 and CDR2 (germline): SNHLY, FYNNEI. The CDR3 loop spans 15 amino acids. The CDR3 sequence is CAGSRLANSYNEQFF. CDR3 coding DNA: TGTGCCGGCAGCAGACTAGCGAACTCCTACAATGAGCAGTTCTTC.

In DNA form, the CDR3 reads TGTGCCAGCAGTCCCCGTACTAGCGGGAGGGGGACCCAGTACTTC. It translates to CASSPRTSGRGTQYF. The chain joins TRBV27 to TRBJ2-5; TRBD2 matches 13 bases. CDR1 is MNHEY, CDR2 SMNVEV, per germline (reference sequence). V was clipped by 5 bases and J by 7 bases; unmatched bases: 7. This CDR3 spans 15 amino acids.

CDR3: CASSVGRHQGGSNYGYTF. The CDR3 region has the DNA TGTGCCAGCAGCGTAGGACGTCACCAGGGAGGGTCAAACTATGGCTACACCTTC. The genes are TRBV9 and TRBJ1-2; TRBD1 might be the D (5 bases). V gave up 0 bases and J gave up 2 bases, with 20 bases separating them. Germline V gene data show CDR1 as SGDLS and CDR2 as YYNGEE. The length of the CDR3 is 18 residues.

The chain is built from TRBV11-2 and TRBJ2-2; D is possibly TRBD1 or TRBD2 (5 bases each). Germline CDR1 is SGHAT and CDR2 is FQNNGV. The CDR3 is 16 amino acids. Trimming took off 5 bases at V and 0 bases at J, with 13 bases between the two ends. The CDR3 spells CASSHRGTTNTGELFF. In DNA, the CDR3 is TGTGCCAGCAGCCACCGGGGCACGACGAACACCGGGGAGCTGTTTTTT.

The chain carries TRBV7-2 and TRBJ1-1, with unresolved D. This CDR3 is 16 amino acids long. Deletions cut 5 bases from V and 1 base from J, with 17 bases between. Germline-derived CDR1 and CDR2 are SGHTA and FQGNSA. This chain's CDR3 is CASSVRPPGTNTEAFF. CDR3 DNA sequence: TGTGCCAGCAGCGTTAGGCCCCCCGGCACGAACACTGAAGCTTTCTTT.

V gene TRBV23-1 combines with J gene TRBJ1-1; weak D call: TRBD1 (6 bases). TRBV23-1 is given ORF status, its function remaining uncertain. Between the trimmed V and J ends, which lost 2 bases and 4 bases, there was a span of 11 bases. The CDR3 totals 14 residues. In DNA form, the CDR3 reads TGCGCCAGCAGTCAAAGGGGGGGGTGCACTGAAGCTTTCTTT. It specifies CASSQRGGCTEAFF.

The chain is built from TRBV5-1 and TRBJ2-3, with D maybe TRBD2 (5 bases). CDR1 is SGHRS and CDR2 is YFSETQ in the germline V gene. V was trimmed by 4 bases and J by 7 bases, leaving 19 bases between them. The CDR3 sequence is 15 residues long. Written as DNA, the CDR3 is TGCGCCAGCAGCCCCTTCGGGGAGACGGTCTATACGCAGTATTTT. Residues: CASSPFGETVYTQYF.

For the CDR3, the DNA is TGTGCCAGCTCACCGGTGGGACAGGGGGTAGGTCAGCCCCAGCATTTT. Protein product: CASSPVGQGVGQPQHF. This chain connects TRBV18 to TRBJ1-5; 11 bases map to TRBD1. With V trimmed by 3 bases and J by 6 bases, 7 bases remained unmatched. This CDR3 comprises 16 residues. Germline V gene sequence: CDR1 KGHSH, CDR2 LQKENI.

This CDR3 is CASSFPRGPGNQPQHF. As DNA, the CDR3 is TGTGCCAGCAGTTTCCCCAGGGGGCCGGGTAATCAGCCCCAGCATTTT. This chain uses TRBV28 with TRBJ1-5, with 8 bases aligning to TRBD1. The V gene's germline CDR1 is MDHEN and CDR2 SYDVKM. The V gene end was trimmed by 3 bases and the J gene end by 4 bases; junction bases not matched to a gene: 8. The CDR3 length is 16 residues.

On this clone: It may be a read error: a sequence one base away is much more abundant. Different DNA sequences within this sample yield the same CDR3. This rearrangement joins TRBV18 to TRBJ2-7, with TRBD1 matching 10 bases. The J segment lost 4 bases and the V segment lost 2 bases, leaving 2 bases of the junction unmatched. The CDR3 totals 14 residues. Germline values: CDR1 KGHSH, CDR2 LQKENI. CDR3 loop: CASSPGTGEYEQYF. CDR3 coding DNA: TGTGCCAGCTCACCAGGGACAGGGGAATACGAGCAGTACTTC.

This clone came up once. This chain uses TRBV10-3 with TRBJ2-1; a possible D gene is TRBD1 (5 bases). Per germline, CDR1 ENHRY and CDR2 SYGVKD. Trimming shortened V by 6 bases and J by 7 bases, and 22 bases separated the two germline ends. The CDR3 spans 16 residues. This CDR3 reads CAISPFLSTGGNEQFF. The CDR3 DNA reads TGTGCCATCAGCCCTTTTTTATCCACAGGTGGTAATGAGCAGTTCTTC.

As concerns this clone: The junction differs from germline at one of its ends, possibly a read error. V and J are TRBV2 and TRBJ2-4; 11 bases align to TRBD2. CDR3 length equals 11 residues. The V gene's germline CDR1 is SNHLY and CDR2 FYNNEI. CDR3 bases: TGTGCCAGCACGGGTCTAGCGGGAGGTAACTTC. This codes for CASTGLAGGNF.

V gene TRBV7-2 combines with J gene TRBJ2-5; D perhaps matches TRBD1 (5 bases). Trimming took 3 bases from V and 9 from J, leaving 20 bases between them. The CDR3 sequence is 15 residues long. CDR1 is SGHTA, CDR2 FQGNSA, per germline. CDR3 bases: TGTGCCAGCAGCTTGTGGACGGTAGGGGTGTCGGCCCAGTACTTC. Translated, it gives CASSLWTVGVSAQYF.